A single sample gave rise to the 21 T cell receptor beta chains below, sequenced in a study of cytomegalovirus exposure and HLA in healthy donors. Use of 60 Vbeta and 13 Jbeta primers characterized the PCR. The repertoire was sequenced with immunoSEQ multiplex PCR; TCRdb's copy has only in-frame clones and lacks some. This table holds 180,000 or so clones, over 65% found once. Input material: PBMCs. The receptor set was obtained from a man in his late teens or twenties in good health and CMV-seronegative.

V usage is TRBV27 and J usage is TRBJ1-1; D not certain. Trimming took off 4 bases at V and 0 bases at J, with 15 bases between the two ends. The CDR3 is 16 amino acids. From germline, CDR1 is MNHEY and CDR2 SMNVEV (reference sequence). CDR3 amino acids: CASSYVRHNMNTEAFF. The CDR3 region has the DNA TGTGCCAGCAGTTATGTGCGACACAACATGAACACTGAAGCTTTCTTT.

The chain is built from TRBV5-4 and TRBJ1-4; 7 bases match TRBD1. The junction had 13 bases not matched to a gene; V was cut back by 3 bases and J by 8 bases. This CDR3 has 16 amino acids. Germline CDR1 and CDR2: SGHNT and YYREEE (reference sequence). The CDR3 nucleotides read TGTGCCAGCAGCTCAAGAAACTCCGGGACAGCAGAAAAACTGTTTTTT. Protein: CASSSRNSGTAEKLFF.

CDR3: CASSLQGESGNTIYF. The CDR3, as DNA: TGTGCCAGCAGCCTACAGGGTGAGTCTGGAAACACCATATATTTT. The chain links TRBV9 to TRBJ1-3; D might be TRBD1 (6 bases). The germline V gene encodes CDR1 SGDLS and CDR2 YYNGEE. The CDR3 contains 15 residues. The V end was cut by 4 bases, the J end by 1 base, with 12 bases between.

J is TRBJ2-7 and V is TRBV4-2, with 7 nucleotides matching TRBD1. J was trimmed by 1 base and V by 0 bases; bases with no gene match: 3. This CDR3 spans 15 amino acids. The germline gives CDR1 LGHNA, CDR2 YNFKEQ. For the CDR3, the DNA is TGTGCCAGCAGCCAAGATCTGGACAGGTCCTACGAGCAGTACTTC. It encodes CASSQDLDRSYEQYF.

V usage is TRBV30 and J usage is TRBJ2-3; the match to TRBD2 covers 7 bases. The CDR3 extends over 16 amino acids. Germline assignment: CDR1 GTSNPN and CDR2 SVGIG (reference sequence). V lost 1 base to trimming and J lost 0 bases; unmatched junction nucleotides: 7. CDR3 sequence: CAWSALAGLSTDTQYF. In nucleotides, the CDR3 is TGTGCCTGGAGTGCTTTAGCGGGTCTTAGCACAGATACGCAGTATTTT.

This clone was found a few times. As DNA, the CDR3 is TGTGCCAGCAGTGACGCCAGGGGGACAGGGGGCGGACTGGGAGAAGCTTTCTTT. Translating gives CASSDARGTGGGLGEAFF. The J gene is TRBJ1-1, the V gene TRBV25-1; 12 positions match TRBD1. The CDR3 sequence is 18 residues long. Germline values: CDR1 MGHDK, CDR2 SYGVNS. J lost 8 bases, V lost 3 bases, and 16 bases had no gene match.

The V call is TRBV30, the J call TRBJ2-1; D not certain. The CDR3 is 11 amino acids. V lost 3 bases and J lost 7, with 7 bases in between. Germline assignment: CDR1 GTSNPN and CDR2 SVGIG (reference sequence). CDR3 protein: CAWRLSNEQFF. CDR3 DNA: TGTGCCTGGAGACTCTCTAATGAGCAGTTCTTC.

The rearrangement uses TRBV11-3 and TRBJ2-7; D call uncertain. The CDR3 consists of 11 residues. From germline, CDR1 is SGHNT and CDR2 YENEEA. V was shortened by 5 bases and J by 4 bases, with 6 bases between the two germline ends. The chain's CDR3 is CASSQRYEQYF. As DNA, the CDR3 is TGTGCCAGCAGCCAGCGATACGAGCAGTACTTC.

J is TRBJ2-1 and V is TRBV19, with 9 bases fitting TRBD1. Trimming removed 5 bases from V and 6 bases from J; junction bases left unmatched: 11. CDR1 is LNHDA and CDR2 is SQIVND in the germline V gene (reference sequence). CDR3 size: 16 residues. The CDR3, as DNA: TGTGCCAGTAGTCTCACCGGGACAGGGCTGGCCAATGAGCAGTTCTTC. Translating gives CASSLTGTGLANEQFF.

The J gene is TRBJ1-2, the V gene TRBV7-9; possibly TRBD1 for D (6 bases). V was trimmed by 5 bases and J by 1 base, leaving 11 bases between them. CDR3 length: 14 residues. Germline CDR1 and CDR2: SEHNR and FQNEAQ (reference sequence). CDR3 residues: CASSAGTYNYGYTF. The DNA of the CDR3 is TGTGCCAGCAGCGCCGGGACATATAACTATGGCTACACCTTC.

The V call is TRBV7-6, the J call TRBJ2-7; TRBD2 is a possible D gene (6 bases). From germline, CDR1 is SGHVS and CDR2 FNYEAQ. Trimming removed 5 bases at V and 2 bases at J, with 13 bases between. The CDR3 is 14 residues long. The CDR3 is CASSPRGGTYEQYF. DNA for the CDR3: TGTGCCAGCAGCCCAAGGGGCGGGACCTACGAGCAGTACTTC.

The rearrangement uses TRBV6-5 and TRBJ2-5; perhaps TRBD1 as D (6 bases). This CDR3 spans 14 amino acids. Germline V gives CDR1 MNHEY, CDR2 SVGAGI. The germline V and J ends were trimmed by 2 bases and 5 bases, with 12 bases remaining between them. The CDR3 DNA sequence: TGTGCCAGCAGTTACGTTGGGGGCGGGGAGACCCAGTACTTC. Its protein is CASSYVGGGETQYF.

The J gene is TRBJ2-3, the V gene TRBV29-1; D gene unclear. Trimming took 8 bases from V and 0 from J, leaving 9 bases between them. The germline CDR1 and CDR2 sequences are SQVTM and ANQGSEA. The CDR3 spans 12 residues. CDR3 in amino acids: CSLITSTDTQYF. The CDR3 DNA reads as TGCAGCTTGATTACTAGCACAGATACGCAGTATTTT.

The chain carries TRBV4-3 and TRBJ2-5; D remains unclear. The J call is doubtful: the DNA matches TRBJ2-7 better. CDR3 size: 15 residues. The germline V gene encodes CDR1 LGHNA and CDR2 YSLEER. The DNA of the CDR3 is TGCGCCAGCAGCCAAGGACATACAAGCTCCTACGAGCAGTACTTC. Amino acids: CASSQGHTSSYEQYF.

With respect to this clone: This sample also contains other DNA sequences that code for the same CDR3. The gene calls are TRBV7-2 and TRBJ2-7; TRBD1 matches 9 bases. The CDR3 runs to 14 residues. V trimming: 4 bases; J trimming: 2 bases; junction bases outside the gene matches: 3. CDR1 SGHTA and CDR2 FQGNSA come from the germline V gene. CDR3 region: CASSSGTGTYEQYF. CDR3 DNA: TGTGCCAGCAGCTCCGGGACAGGGACCTACGAGCAGTACTTC.

V and J are TRBV2 and TRBJ2-5, with 14 nucleotides matching TRBD2. The CDR3 sequence is 15 residues long. V shed 6 bases, J shed 6 bases, and the junction held 6 bases outside the gene matches. CDR1 is SNHLY and CDR2 is FYNNEI in the germline V gene. CDR3 in DNA: TGTGCCAGCAGACCGGGGACTAGCGGGAGCAAGACCCAGTACTTC. Translating it yields CASRPGTSGSKTQYF.

This chain links TRBV15 with TRBJ2-6; weak D call: TRBD1 (6 bases). Germline lookup yields CDR1 LNHNV and CDR2 YYDKDF (reference sequence). The ends were cut back, 3 bases at V and 3 bases at J, with 9 bases in the middle. The length of the CDR3 is 15 residues. The CDR3 DNA sequence: TGTGCCACCAGCAGGGGGGCGGATGGGGCCAACGTCCTGACTTTC. Translation: CATSRGADGANVLTF.

J is TRBJ1-2 and V is TRBV7-8, with D possibly TRBD1 on 6 matching bases. Germline CDR1 SGHVS, CDR2 FQNEAQ. Trimming removed 5 bases from V and 1 base from J, with 14 bases in between. The CDR3 runs to 15 residues. This CDR3 reads CASSGIRGFNYGYTF. CDR3 in DNA: TGTGCCAGCAGCGGAATCAGGGGATTTAACTATGGCTACACCTTC.

V usage is TRBV6-1 and J usage is TRBJ1-1; possibly TRBD1 for D (5 bases). V was trimmed by 7 bases and J by 7 bases, leaving 13 bases between them. The CDR3 consists of 12 residues. Germline-derived CDR1 and CDR2 are MNHNS and SASEGT. CDR3 nucleotide sequence: TGTGCCAGCATGGGGTGGGGGGGTGAAGCTTTCTTT. Residues: CASMGWGGEAFF.

This clone is a singleton in its sample. The rearrangement joins TRBV29-1 to TRBJ1-2; unclear D gene. There are 15 residues in the CDR3. Per germline, CDR1 SQVTM and CDR2 ANQGSEA. Trimming shortened V by 2 bases and J by 1 base, and 14 bases separated the two germline ends. The CDR3 DNA follows: TGCAGCGTTGAACCCCGGGAACAATTTAACTATGGCTACACCTTC. Translation: CSVEPREQFNYGYTF.

J is TRBJ1-5 and V is TRBV6-6, with TRBD1 matching 8 bases. The ends lost 2 bases at V and 3 bases at J; junction bases unmatched: 3. The CDR3 has 15 residues. Germline CDR1 is MNHNY and CDR2 is SVGAGI (reference sequence). This CDR3 reads CASSYGQGINQPQHF. CDR3 coding DNA: TGTGCCAGCAGTTACGGACAGGGAATCAATCAGCCCCAGCATTTT.